This is a list of T cell receptor beta chains from one sample in a study of shared clonotypes between healthy human individuals. Measured with immunoSEQ multiplex PCR; TCRdb has only the in-frame clones, and not every one. The data contain about 710,000 clones, around four fifths of them singletons. The sample consisted of memory CD4+ T cells sorted from blood. The receptor source for this set is a woman aged 25 to 39 in good health. Each CDR3 is given with its conserved first and last residue. The order of the fields is V gene, J gene, D gene, CDR3 length, clone size, CDR3 protein, CDR3 DNA. The D gene is left open where the match is weak. Expanded clones get a size class; other rows say once, few or many, or leave the size out.

V: TRBV4-2; J: TRBJ1-4; D: TRBD1; length: 17; size: many; CDR3: CASSQSTGQATNEKLFF; DNA: TGTGCCAGCAGCCAGTCGACAGGGCAGGCAACTAATGAAAAACTGTTTTTT
V: TRBV6-5; J: TRBJ2-1; D: TRBD1; length: 14; size: -; CDR3: CASRFGQGDNEQFF; DNA: TGTGCCAGCAGGTTTGGACAGGGAGACAATGAGCAGTTCTTC
V: TRBV28; J: TRBJ1-5; D: -; length: 14; size: -; CDR3: CASSTGAASQPQHF; DNA: TGTGCCAGCAGTACGGGCGCCGCGAGCCAGCCCCAGCATTTT
V: TRBV15; J: TRBJ2-5; D: -; length: 14; size: -; CDR3: CATSLHLEGETQYF; DNA: TGTGCCACCAGCCTCCATCTTGAAGGGGAGACCCAGTACTTC
V: TRBV10-3; J: TRBJ2-3; D: TRBD2; length: 15; size: -; CDR3: CAISGTGGLSDTQYF; DNA: TGTGCCATCAGTGGCACGGGAGGGCTTTCAGATACGCAGTATTTT
V: TRBV30; J: TRBJ1-5; D: -; length: 13; size: many; CDR3: CAWSREGVQPQHF; DNA: TGTGCCTGGAGTAGAGAGGGTGTCCAGCCCCAGCATTTT
V: TRBV7-2; J: TRBJ2-1; D: -; length: 16; size: -; CDR3: CASSPQPVSSYNEQFF; DNA: TGTGCCAGCAGCCCCCAGCCAGTGAGCTCCTACAATGAGCAGTTCTTC
V: TRBV18; J: TRBJ2-5; D: -; length: 14; size: few; CDR3: CASSPSHSQETQYF; DNA: TGTGCCAGCTCACCAAGTCACAGCCAAGAGACCCAGTACTTC
V: TRBV29-1; J: TRBJ1-4; D: -; length: 14; size: -; CDR3: CSVERADLNEKLFF; DNA: TGCAGCGTTGAACGGGCAGACCTAAATGAAAAACTGTTTTTT
V: TRBV30; J: TRBJ1-1; D: -; length: 13; size: -; CDR3: CAWSVQGGVTAFF; DNA: TGTGCCTGGAGTGTACAAGGCGGAGTGACTGCTTTCTTT
V: TRBV11-2; J: TRBJ1-1; D: TRBD1; length: 13; size: once; CDR3: CASSLGQGEGAFF; DNA: TGTGCCAGCAGCTTAGGACAGGGAGAGGGAGCTTTCTTT
V: TRBV28; J: TRBJ1-2; D: -; length: 12; size: -; CDR3: CASSLNFYGYTF; DNA: TGTGCCAGCAGTTTGAACTTCTATGGCTACACCTTC
V: TRBV30; J: TRBJ1-1; D: -; length: 13; size: -; CDR3: CAWSASEYTEAFF; DNA: TGTGCCTGGAGTGCCTCCGAGTACACTGAAGCTTTCTTT
V: TRBV7-3; J: TRBJ2-5; D: -; length: 14; size: -; CDR3: CASSSGSGRETQYF; DNA: TGTGCCAGCAGCTCCGGTTCTGGGCGAGAGACCCAGTACTTC
V: TRBV4-1; J: TRBJ1-2; D: -; length: 14; size: -; CDR3: CASSQDYINYGYTF; DNA: TGCGCCAGCAGCCAAGATTACATCAACTATGGCTACACCTTC
V: TRBV2; J: TRBJ2-1; D: TRBD1; length: 16; size: -; CDR3: CASSPQTGGSYNEQFF; DNA: TGTGCCAGCAGTCCTCAAACAGGGGGCTCCTACAATGAGCAGTTCTTC
V: TRBV5-1; J: TRBJ2-6; D: TRBD1; length: 15; size: once; CDR3: CASSSGGSGANVLTF; DNA: TGCGCCAGCAGCTCAGGGGGCTCCGGGGCCAACGTCCTGACTTTC
V: TRBV7-9; J: TRBJ1-5; D: -; length: 15; size: -; CDR3: CASSLAAASNQPQHF; DNA: TGTGCCAGCAGCTTAGCCGCAGCTAGCAATCAGCCCCAGCATTTT
V: TRBV13; J: TRBJ2-2; D: TRBD2; length: 16; size: -; CDR3: CASSLGGGTNTGELFF; DNA: TGTGCCAGCAGCTTAGGGGGGGGGACGAACACCGGGGAGCTGTTTTTT
V: TRBV6-1; J: TRBJ1-1; D: TRBD1; length: 14; size: -; CDR3: CASTIQTGWAEAFF; DNA: TGTGCCAGCACCATCCAGACAGGGTGGGCTGAAGCTTTCTTT
V: TRBV20-1; J: TRBJ1-2; D: TRBD1; length: 11; size: -; CDR3: CSASRPDRPTF; DNA: TGCAGTGCTAGTCGCCCGGACAGGCCCACCTTC
V: TRBV7-9; J: TRBJ1-1; D: -; length: 14; size: -; CDR3: CASSLALDGTEAFF; DNA: TGTGCCAGCAGCTTAGCCCTTGACGGGACTGAAGCTTTCTTT